These 16 T cell receptor beta chains were all obtained from the same sample, sequenced in a study of shared clonotypes between healthy human individuals. TCRdb's table, derived via immunoSEQ multiplex PCR, lists solely in-frame clones and lacks some. The sample yields some 1.5 million clones, around 98% seen once. The sequenced sample was naive CD4+ T cells sorted from blood. Subset denoted: CD45RA+ positively selected. These receptors all come from a man younger than 45 in good health.

The chain employs TRBV4-1 and TRBJ2-3; D may be TRBD2 (5 bases). This CDR3 comprises 12 residues. Germline V gives CDR1 MGHRA, CDR2 YSYEKL. Trimming cost V 7 bases and J 4 bases, with 9 bases left between them. The CDR3 DNA sequence: TGCGCCAGCAACGGGGAGCCAGATACGCAGTATTTT. Protein: CASNGEPDTQYF.

CDR3 coding DNA: TGTGCCAGTAGGCGGACTGACACCGGGGAGCTGTTTTTT. This gives the protein CASRRTDTGELFF. The V gene is TRBV2, the J gene TRBJ2-2; TRBD2 might be the D (5 bases). Germline values: CDR1 SNHLY, CDR2 FYNNEI. CDR3 length: 13 amino acids. Between the trimmed V and J ends, which lost 9 bases and 3 bases, there was a span of 11 bases. Combining the CDR3 with reference TRBV2 and TRBJ2-2 gives the whole variable domain EPEVTQTPSHQVTQMGQEVILRCVPISNHLYFYWYRQILGQKVEFLVSFYNNEISEKSEIFDDQFSVERPDGSNFTLKIRSTKLEDSAMYFCASRRTDTGELFFGEGSRLTVL.

The chain carries TRBV28 and TRBJ2-1; a possible D gene is TRBD2 (7 bases). V was cut by 7 bases and J by 9 bases, with 22 bases left in between. The CDR3 covers 15 residues. CDR1 and CDR2 from the germline V gene are MDHEN and SYDVKM. The CDR3 reads CASKGEGLSVGEQFF. In DNA form, the CDR3 reads TGTGCCAGCAAGGGGGAGGGCCTTTCTGTCGGTGAGCAGTTCTTC.

This chain links TRBV5-5 with TRBJ2-7; unclear D gene. Germline CDR1 SGHKS, CDR2 YYEKEE (reference sequence). This CDR3 region has 14 residues. Trimming took 3 bases from V and 5 from J, leaving 15 bases between them. In DNA, the CDR3 is TGTGCCAGCAGCTGGGGTTCTTACGGGCACGAGCAGTACTTC. Protein product: CASSWGSYGHEQYF.

The gene calls are TRBV30 and TRBJ1-1; perhaps TRBD1 as D (6 bases). CDR3 length: 15 residues. Between the trimmed V and J ends, which lost 4 bases and 4 bases, there was a span of 19 bases. Per the germline V gene, CDR1 is GTSNPN and CDR2 is SVGIG (reference sequence). The CDR3 nucleotides are TGTGCCTGGATTCGCGCTGGGGGCGCGCCCACTGAAGCTTTCTTT. Residues: CAWIRAGGAPTEAFF.

This clone was seen a single time. CDR3 sequence reads: CASSLGRGYNEQFF. DNA for the CDR3: TGTGCCAGCAGCCTGGGGAGAGGATACAATGAGCAGTTCTTC. V and J are TRBV9 and TRBJ2-1; D may be TRBD2 (5 bases). This CDR3 contains 14 residues. Trimming took 4 bases from V and 4 from J, leaving 12 bases between them. In germline, CDR1 is SGDLS, CDR2 YYNGEE.

CDR3 sequence reads: CASSSNHGQGVVEQYF. In DNA, the CDR3 is TGTGCCAGTAGTTCGAACCACGGACAGGGAGTAGTCGAGCAGTACTTC. This chain joins TRBV19 and TRBJ2-7; TRBD1 agrees at 8 bases. This CDR3 has 16 residues. Germline V gene sequence: CDR1 LNHDA, CDR2 SQIVND (reference sequence). Trimming removed 5 bases from V and 6 bases from J; junction bases left unmatched: 15.

The chain uses TRBV28 and TRBJ2-4; D is ambiguous. Trimming took 2 bases from V and 0 from J, leaving 8 bases between them. Germline CDR1 MDHEN, CDR2 SYDVKM. There are 15 residues in the CDR3. CDR3 region: CASSLPILAKNIQYF. The CDR3 nucleotides are TGTGCCAGCAGTTTACCGATCCTAGCCAAAAACATTCAGTACTTC. The full variable domain, with the rest looked up from reference TRBV28 and TRBJ2-4, is DVKVTQSSRYLVKRTGEKVFLECVQDMDHENMFWYRQDPGLGLRLIYFSYDVKMKEKGDIPEGYSVSREKKERFSLILESASTNQTSMYLCASSLPILAKNIQYFGAGTRLSVL.

The J gene is TRBJ2-1, the V gene TRBV7-8; unclear D gene. V was cut by 5 bases and J by 5 bases, with 13 bases left in between. The CDR3 runs 14 residues. CDR1 and CDR2 from the germline V gene are SGHVS and FQNEAQ. CDR3 in amino acids: CASSHRTKNNEQFF. CDR3 coding DNA: TGTGCCAGCAGCCACCGGACCAAAAACAATGAGCAGTTCTTC.

This chain connects TRBV10-1 to TRBJ2-5; 7 bases are a match to TRBD2. The CDR3 extends over 14 amino acids. Germline values: CDR1 WNHNN, CDR2 SYGVQD (reference sequence). V shed 3 bases, J shed 8 bases, and the junction held 9 bases outside the gene matches. CDR3 region: CASSESLAAKTQYF. The CDR3 DNA reads TGCGCCAGCAGTGAATCGCTAGCGGCAAAAACCCAGTACTTC.

The chain links TRBV2 to TRBJ1-1, with D hard to call. This CDR3 region has 16 residues. V lost 0 bases, J lost 0 bases, and 11 bases lay in between. CDR1 is SNHLY and CDR2 is FYNNEI in the germline V gene. The CDR3 protein is CASSEARQVMNTEAFF. In DNA form, the CDR3 reads TGTGCCAGCAGTGAAGCGCGGCAGGTAATGAACACTGAAGCTTTCTTT. The whole variable domain, remainder taken from reference TRBV2 and TRBJ1-1, is EPEVTQTPSHQVTQMGQEVILRCVPISNHLYFYWYRQILGQKVEFLVSFYNNEISEKSEIFDDQFSVERPDGSNFTLKIRSTKLEDSAMYFCASSEARQVMNTEAFFGQGTRLTVV.

The V call is TRBV7-6, the J call TRBJ1-1; no definite D call. Trimming took 5 bases from V and 2 from J, leaving 9 bases between them. CDR1 is SGHVS and CDR2 is FNYEAQ in the germline V gene. This CDR3 spans 13 amino acids. As DNA, the CDR3 is TGTGCCAGCAGCCGGTATTTTAACACTGAAGCTTTCTTT. This codes for CASSRYFNTEAFF. The whole variable domain, filled in from reference TRBV7-6 and TRBJ1-1, reads GAGVSQSPRYKVTKRGQDVALRCDPISGHVSLYWYRQALGQGPEFLTYFNYEAQQDKSGLPNDRFSAERPEGSISTLTIQRTEQRDSAMYRCASSRYFNTEAFFGQGTRLTVV.

The chain recombines TRBV10-3 with TRBJ1-1; no clear D gene. This CDR3 comprises 13 residues. CDR1 ENHRY and CDR2 SYGVKD come from the germline V gene. The ends were cut back, 4 bases at V and 1 base at J, with 7 bases in the middle. The CDR3, as DNA: TGTGCCATCAGTGCACAAGAGAACACTGAAGCTTTCTTT. Its translation: CAISAQENTEAFF.

The CDR3 loop reads CSVGLNSYQETQYF. The CDR3 DNA reads as TGCAGCGTTGGGTTGAACAGTTACCAAGAGACCCAGTACTTC. The chain links TRBV29-1 to TRBJ2-5; D is uncertain. The germline gives CDR1 SQVTM, CDR2 ANQGSEA. V gave up 4 bases and J gave up 0 bases, with 12 bases separating them. This CDR3 comprises 14 residues.

This clone appeared once. The chain has TRBV19 and TRBJ2-5; D is unclear. The CDR3 totals 15 residues. V was shortened by 6 bases and J by 0 bases, with 14 bases between the two germline ends. The V gene's germline CDR1 is LNHDA and CDR2 SQIVND (reference sequence). In DNA, the CDR3 is TGTGCCAGTAGCATCCGGAAGAAGAACCAAGAGACCCAGTACTTC. Its translation is CASSIRKKNQETQYF.

V and J are TRBV9 and TRBJ2-1, with TRBD2 matching over 12 bases. With 3 bases clipped from V and 4 bases from J, the junction kept 5 bases outside the gene matches. Germline lookup yields CDR1 SGDLS and CDR2 YYNGEE. The CDR3 loop spans 16 amino acids. As DNA, the CDR3 is TGTGCCAGCAGCGCGAGGACTAGCGGGATTTACAATGAGCAGTTCTTC. Protein product: CASSARTSGIYNEQFF.